This T cell receptor (beta chain) was identified in a study of cytomegalovirus exposure and HLA in healthy donors. Germline CDR1 reads MNHNY; CDR2 reads SVGAGI (reference sequence). The CDR3 length is 14 residues. The V segment lost 7 bases and the J segment 8 bases; nucleotides outside the gene matches: 11. PCR involved 60 Vbeta and 13 Jbeta primers. Assay: immunoSEQ multiplex PCR; the TCRdb copy retains only in-frame clones and omits some. The repertoire holds approximately 150,000 clones, with around 80% as singletons. The chain joins TRBV6-6 to TRBJ1-2, with 9 bases aligning to TRBD1. Sequencing input: PBMCs. The source is a woman between 35 and 50 years old in good health and CMV-seropositive. This CDR3 is CASNREQGAEGYTF. The CDR3 bases are TGTGCCAGCAATAGAGAACAGGGGGCCGAGGGCTACACCTTC.